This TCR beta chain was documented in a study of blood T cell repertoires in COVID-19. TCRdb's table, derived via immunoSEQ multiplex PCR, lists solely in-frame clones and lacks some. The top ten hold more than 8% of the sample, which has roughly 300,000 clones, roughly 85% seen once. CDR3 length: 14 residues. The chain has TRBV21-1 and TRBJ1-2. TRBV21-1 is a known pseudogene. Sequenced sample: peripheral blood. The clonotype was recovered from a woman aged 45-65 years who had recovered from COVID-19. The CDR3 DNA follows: TGTGCCAGCAGCGAAGGAAACGGGAACTATGGCTACACCTTC. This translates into CASSEGNGNYGYTF.